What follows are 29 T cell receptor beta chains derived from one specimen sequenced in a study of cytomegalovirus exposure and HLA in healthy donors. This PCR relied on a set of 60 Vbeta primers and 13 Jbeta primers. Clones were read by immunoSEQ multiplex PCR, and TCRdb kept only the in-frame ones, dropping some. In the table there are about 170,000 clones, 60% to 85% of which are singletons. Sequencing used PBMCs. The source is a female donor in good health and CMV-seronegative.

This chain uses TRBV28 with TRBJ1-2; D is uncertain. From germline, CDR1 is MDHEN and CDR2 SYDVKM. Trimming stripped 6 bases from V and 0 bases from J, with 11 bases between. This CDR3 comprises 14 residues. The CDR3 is CASSLGASNYGYTF. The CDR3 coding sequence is TGTGCCAGCAGCTTGGGAGCCTCTAACTATGGCTACACCTTC.

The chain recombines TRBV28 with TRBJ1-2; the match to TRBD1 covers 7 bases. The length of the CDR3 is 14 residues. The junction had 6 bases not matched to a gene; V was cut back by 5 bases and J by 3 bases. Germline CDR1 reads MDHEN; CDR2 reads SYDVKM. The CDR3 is CASSMTGRYYGYTF. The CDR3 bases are TGTGCCAGCAGTATGACAGGGCGGTACTATGGCTACACCTTC.

The CDR3 loop reads CASSRSVGGYTF. CDR3 DNA sequence: TGTGCCAGCAGCCGATCCGTGGGCGGCTACACCTTC. The J gene is TRBJ1-2, the V gene TRBV11-2; D is ambiguous. With 5 bases removed from V and 8 bases from J, the gap between germline ends came to 12 bases. Germline CDR1 and CDR2: SGHAT and FQNNGV. The CDR3 runs 12 residues.

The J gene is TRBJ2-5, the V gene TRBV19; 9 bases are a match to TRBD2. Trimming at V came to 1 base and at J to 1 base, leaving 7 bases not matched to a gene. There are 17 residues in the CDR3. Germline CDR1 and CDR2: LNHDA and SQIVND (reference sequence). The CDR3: CASSIGSGRPLQETQYF. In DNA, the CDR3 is TGTGCCAGTAGTATAGGTAGCGGGAGACCTCTCCAAGAGACCCAGTACTTC.

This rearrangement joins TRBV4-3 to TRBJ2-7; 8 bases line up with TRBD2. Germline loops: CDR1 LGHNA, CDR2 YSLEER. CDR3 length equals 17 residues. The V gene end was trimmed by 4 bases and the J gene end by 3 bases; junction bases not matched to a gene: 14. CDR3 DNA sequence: TGCGCCAGCAGCCGAGGTCTGGGAGCGGGGGCTCTCTACGAGCAGTACTTC. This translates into CASSRGLGAGALYEQYF.

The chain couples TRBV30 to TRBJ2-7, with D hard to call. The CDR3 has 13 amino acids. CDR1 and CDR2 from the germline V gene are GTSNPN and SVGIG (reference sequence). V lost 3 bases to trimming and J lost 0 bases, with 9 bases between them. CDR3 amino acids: CAWRGPSSYEQYF. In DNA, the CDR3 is TGTGCCTGGAGGGGCCCGAGCTCCTACGAGCAGTACTTC. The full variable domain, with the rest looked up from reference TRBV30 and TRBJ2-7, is SQTIHQWPATLVQPVGSPLSLECTVEGTSNPNLYWYRQAAGRGLQLLFYSVGIGQISSEVPQNLSASRPQDRQFILSSKKLLLSDSGFYLCAWRGPSSYEQYFGPGTRLTVT.

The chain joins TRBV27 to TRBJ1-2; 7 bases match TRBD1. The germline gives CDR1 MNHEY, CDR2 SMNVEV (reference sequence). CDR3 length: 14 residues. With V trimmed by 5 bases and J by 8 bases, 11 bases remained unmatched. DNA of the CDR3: TGTGCCAGCAGTCCCTACGGCACAGGGGTCGGCTACACCTTC. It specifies CASSPYGTGVGYTF.

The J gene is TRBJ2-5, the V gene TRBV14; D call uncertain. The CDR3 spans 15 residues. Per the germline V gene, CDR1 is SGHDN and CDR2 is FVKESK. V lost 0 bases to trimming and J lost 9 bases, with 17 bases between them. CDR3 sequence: CASSQDRGRNWAQYF. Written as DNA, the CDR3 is TGTGCCAGCAGCCAAGATAGAGGAAGAAATTGGGCCCAGTACTTC.

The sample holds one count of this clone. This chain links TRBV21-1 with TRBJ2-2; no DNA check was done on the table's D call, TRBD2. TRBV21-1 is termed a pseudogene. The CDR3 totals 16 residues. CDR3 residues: CASNSKGTPNTGELFF. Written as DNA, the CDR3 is TGTGCCAGCAACAGTAAGGGGACTCCGAACACCGGGGAGCTGTTTTTT.

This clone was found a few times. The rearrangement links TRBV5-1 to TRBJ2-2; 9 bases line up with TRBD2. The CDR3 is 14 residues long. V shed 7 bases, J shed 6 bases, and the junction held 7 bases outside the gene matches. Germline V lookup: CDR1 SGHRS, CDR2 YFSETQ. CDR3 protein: CASGGVAGAGELFF. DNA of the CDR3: TGCGCCAGCGGGGGAGTAGCGGGGGCCGGGGAGCTGTTTTTT. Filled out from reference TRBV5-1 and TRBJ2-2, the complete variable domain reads KAGVTQTPRYLIKTRGQQVTLSCSPISGHRSVSWYQQTPGQGLQFLFEYFSETQRNKGNFPGRFSGRQFSNSRSEMNVSTLELGDSALYLCASGGVAGAGELFFGEGSRLTVL.

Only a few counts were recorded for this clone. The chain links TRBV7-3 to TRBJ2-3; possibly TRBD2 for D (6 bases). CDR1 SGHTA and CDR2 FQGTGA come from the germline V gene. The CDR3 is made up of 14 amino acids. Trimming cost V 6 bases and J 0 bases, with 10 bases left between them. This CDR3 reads CASSIAASTDTQYF. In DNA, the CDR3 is TGTGCCAGCAGTATAGCGGCGAGCACAGATACGCAGTATTTT. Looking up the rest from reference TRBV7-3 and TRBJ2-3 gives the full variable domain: GAGVSQTPSNKVTEKGKYVELRCDPISGHTALYWYRQSLGQGPEFLIYFQGTGAADDSGLPNDRFFAVRPEGSVSTLKIQRTERGDSAVYLCASSIAASTDTQYFGPGTRLTVL.

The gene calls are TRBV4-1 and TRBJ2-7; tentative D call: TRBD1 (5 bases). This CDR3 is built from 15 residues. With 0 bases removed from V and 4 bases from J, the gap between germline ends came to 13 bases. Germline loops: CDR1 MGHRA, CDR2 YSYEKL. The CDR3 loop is CASSQEGARFYEQYF. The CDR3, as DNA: TGCGCCAGCAGCCAAGAAGGGGCCAGATTTTACGAGCAGTACTTC.

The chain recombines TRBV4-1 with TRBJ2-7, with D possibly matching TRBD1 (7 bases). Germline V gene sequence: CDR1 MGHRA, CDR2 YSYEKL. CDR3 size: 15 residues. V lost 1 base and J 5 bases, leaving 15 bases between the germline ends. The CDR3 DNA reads TGCGCCAGCAGCCAAGGCCCAACAGGGGAGGACGAGCAGTACTTC. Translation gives CASSQGPTGEDEQYF.

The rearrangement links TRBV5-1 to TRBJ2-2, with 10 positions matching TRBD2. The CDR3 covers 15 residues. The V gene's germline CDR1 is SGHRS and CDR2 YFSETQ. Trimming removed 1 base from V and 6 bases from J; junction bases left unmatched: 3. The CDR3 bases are TGCGCCAGCAGCTTGACTAGCGGGATGGCCGGGGAGCTGTTTTTT. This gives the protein CASSLTSGMAGELFF.

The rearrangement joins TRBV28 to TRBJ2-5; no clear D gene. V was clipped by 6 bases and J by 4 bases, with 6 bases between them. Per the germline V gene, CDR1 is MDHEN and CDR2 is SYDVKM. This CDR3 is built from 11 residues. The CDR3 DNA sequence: TGTGCCAGCAGATCGAGAGAGACCCAGTACTTC. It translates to CASRSRETQYF.

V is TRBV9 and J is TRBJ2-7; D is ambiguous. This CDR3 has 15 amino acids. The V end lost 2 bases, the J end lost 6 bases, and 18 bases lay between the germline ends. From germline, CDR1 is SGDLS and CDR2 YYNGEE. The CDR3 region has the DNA TGTGCCAGCAGCGTTCGCGGCAACCCGTTCGGCGAGCAGTACTTC. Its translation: CASSVRGNPFGEQYF. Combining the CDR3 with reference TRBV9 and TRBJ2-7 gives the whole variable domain DSGVTQTPKHLITATGQRVTLRCSPRSGDLSVYWYQQSLDQGLQFLIQYYNGEERAKGNILERFSAQQFPDLHSELNLSSLELGDSALYFCASSVRGNPFGEQYFGPGTRLTVT.

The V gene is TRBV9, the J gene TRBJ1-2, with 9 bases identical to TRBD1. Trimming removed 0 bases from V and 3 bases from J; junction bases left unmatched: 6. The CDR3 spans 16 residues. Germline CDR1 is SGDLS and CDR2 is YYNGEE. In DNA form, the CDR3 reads TGTGCCAGCAGCGTAGACGGGACAGGGATGGACTATGGCTACACCTTC. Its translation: CASSVDGTGMDYGYTF.

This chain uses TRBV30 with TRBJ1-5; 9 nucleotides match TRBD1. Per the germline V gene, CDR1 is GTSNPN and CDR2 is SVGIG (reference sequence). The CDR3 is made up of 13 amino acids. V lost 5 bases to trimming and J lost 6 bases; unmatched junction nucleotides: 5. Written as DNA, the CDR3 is TGTGCCTGGGGACAGGGGATGGGTCAGCCCCAGCATTTT. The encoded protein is CAWGQGMGQPQHF.

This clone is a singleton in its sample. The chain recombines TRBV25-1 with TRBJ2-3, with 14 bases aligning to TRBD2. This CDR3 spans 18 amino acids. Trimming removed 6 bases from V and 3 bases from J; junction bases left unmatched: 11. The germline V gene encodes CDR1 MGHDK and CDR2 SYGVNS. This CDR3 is CASRATSGRAWGTDTQYF. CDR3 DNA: TGTGCCAGCAGAGCGACTAGCGGGAGGGCCTGGGGAACAGATACGCAGTATTTT.

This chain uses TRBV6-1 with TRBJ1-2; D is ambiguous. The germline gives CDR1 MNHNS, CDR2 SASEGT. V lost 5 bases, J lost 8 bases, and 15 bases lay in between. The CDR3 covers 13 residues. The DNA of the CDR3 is TGTGCCAGCAGTTCCGGGAGCCCGGTCGGCTACACCTTC. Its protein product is CASSSGSPVGYTF.

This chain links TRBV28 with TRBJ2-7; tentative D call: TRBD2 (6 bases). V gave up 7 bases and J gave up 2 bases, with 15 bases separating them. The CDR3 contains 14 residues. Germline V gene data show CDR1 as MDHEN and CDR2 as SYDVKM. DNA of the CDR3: TGTGCCAGCACCCCCGGGACTCATGCCTACGAGCAGTACTTC. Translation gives CASTPGTHAYEQYF.

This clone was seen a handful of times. CDR3 sequence (DNA): TGCAGCGTTGTCAGTTGGAATGAGCAGTTCTTC. This codes for CSVVSWNEQFF. The chain links TRBV29-1 to TRBJ2-1; no clear D gene. V shed 4 bases and J shed 7 bases, with 8 bases lying between them. Germline loops: CDR1 SQVTM, CDR2 ANQGSEA. The CDR3 has 11 residues.

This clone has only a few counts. CDR3 DNA: TGCGCCAGCAGCTTGGCTCCGGACAGGCTTTTCGGCGGCTACACCTTC. This translates into CASSLAPDRLFGGYTF. The chain employs TRBV5-1 and TRBJ1-2, with 7 bases matching TRBD1. Germline V CDR1 and CDR2: SGHRS, YFSETQ. V shed 0 bases and J 8 bases; nucleotides not matched to a gene: 13. The CDR3 has 16 amino acids. The variable domain in full, completed from reference TRBV5-1 and TRBJ1-2, reads KAGVTQTPRYLIKTRGQQVTLSCSPISGHRSVSWYQQTPGQGLQFLFEYFSETQRNKGNFPGRFSGRQFSNSRSEMNVSTLELGDSALYLCASSLAPDRLFGGYTFGSGTRLTVV.

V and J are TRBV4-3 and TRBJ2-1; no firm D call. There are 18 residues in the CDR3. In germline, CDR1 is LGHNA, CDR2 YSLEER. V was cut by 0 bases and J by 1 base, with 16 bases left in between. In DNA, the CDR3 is TGCGCCAGCAGCCAAGATTGGCGGCCGCTGCTTTCCTACAATGAGCAGTTCTTC. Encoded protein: CASSQDWRPLLSYNEQFF.

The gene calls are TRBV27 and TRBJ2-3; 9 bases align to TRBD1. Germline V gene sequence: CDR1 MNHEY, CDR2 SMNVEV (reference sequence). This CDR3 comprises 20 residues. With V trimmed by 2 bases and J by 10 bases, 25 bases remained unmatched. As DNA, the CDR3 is TGTGCCAGCAGTTTACCGATACCCTCCAAACAGGGGGCGGACTTGGGAGCGCAGTATTTT. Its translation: CASSLPIPSKQGADLGAQYF.

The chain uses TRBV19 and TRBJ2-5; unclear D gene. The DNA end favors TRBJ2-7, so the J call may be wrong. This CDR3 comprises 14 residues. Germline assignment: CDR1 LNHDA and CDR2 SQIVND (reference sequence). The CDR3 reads CASSTPSKEHEQYF. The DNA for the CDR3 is TGTGCCAGTAGTACCCCCTCTAAGGAGCACGAGCAGTACTTC.

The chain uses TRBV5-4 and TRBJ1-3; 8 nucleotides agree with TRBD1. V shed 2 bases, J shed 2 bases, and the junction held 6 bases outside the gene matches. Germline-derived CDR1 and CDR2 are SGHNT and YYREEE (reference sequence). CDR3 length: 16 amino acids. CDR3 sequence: CASSFQTGATGNTIYF. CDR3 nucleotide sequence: TGTGCCAGCAGCTTCCAGACAGGGGCAACTGGAAACACCATATATTTT.

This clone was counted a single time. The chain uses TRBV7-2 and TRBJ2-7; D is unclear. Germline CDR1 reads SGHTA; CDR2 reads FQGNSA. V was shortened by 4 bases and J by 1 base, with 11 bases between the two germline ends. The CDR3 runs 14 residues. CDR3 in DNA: TGTGCCAGCAGCTGGCCGACGGAGTCCTACGAGCAGTACTTC. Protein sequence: CASSWPTESYEQYF.

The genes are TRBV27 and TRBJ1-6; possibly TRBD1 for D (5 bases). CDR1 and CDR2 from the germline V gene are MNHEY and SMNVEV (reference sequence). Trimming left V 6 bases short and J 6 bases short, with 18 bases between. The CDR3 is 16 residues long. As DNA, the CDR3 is TGTGCCAGCAGAAAAGAAAGACAGAGTTCTAATTCACCCCTCCACTTT. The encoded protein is CASRKERQSSNSPLHF.